One T cell receptor (beta chain) is described in this entry. Its antigen is unidentified. At one boundary the junction diverges from the germline segment, which might be a read error. This entry comes from a study of blood T cells in healthy people across ages. Findings and limits, study-wide: With naive T cell percentage, TCR beta diversity showed a strong correlation. More naive CD4+ cells and higher diversity marked long-lived donors relative to aged donors.

Then a second PCR, running roughly 7 to 11 cycles, was carried out with a sample-barcoded 5' primer and a J-beta primer mix. Each cDNA molecule received a tag from a template-switch adaptor that had 12 random nucleotides. TCRdb redid the calling of the 5' RACE reads with MiXCR, one entry per CDR3 protein. Of roughly 2 million distinct CDR3 sequences in the sample, around 50% were seen once. The CDR3 is made up of 14 amino acids. This sequence was found in a woman aged 40-49 years in good health. What was sequenced was blood. The rearrangement links TRBV12-3 or TRBV12-4 to TRBJ2-1; D uncertain. The CDR3 sequence: CASTLPGSHNVQFF. CDR3 bases: TGTGCCAGCACCCTCCCCGGCTCCCACAATGTGCAGTTCTTC.